Listed here are 2 T cell receptor beta chains from one sample, sequenced in a study of shared clonotypes between healthy human individuals. Positively selected for CCR7, the CD45RO-negative cells used as naive CD8 cells excluded terminally differentiated effector memory CD45RA+ cells. Repertoires were generated with immunoSEQ multiplex PCR, while TCRdb's copy carries only in-frame clones and drops some. The sample records approximately 590,000 clones, just under 97% being singletons. The specimen sequenced was naive CD8+ T cells sorted from blood. The receptors shown here come from a woman aged 25 to 39 in good health.

The V gene is TRBV2, the J gene TRBJ2-1; TRBD2 agrees at 10 bases. The CDR3 sequence is 17 residues long. V shed 3 bases, J shed 3 bases, and the junction held 8 bases outside the gene matches. Germline V gives CDR1 SNHLY, CDR2 FYNNEI. The CDR3 DNA sequence: TGTGCCAGCAGTGAGACCAAACTAGCGGGGTACTACAATGAGCAGTTCTTC. Protein product: CASSETKLAGYYNEQFF.

This chain connects TRBV6-5 to TRBJ2-3; 7 nucleotides line up with TRBD1. J gave up 5 bases and V 5 bases, and 10 bases lay outside the gene matches. The germline CDR1 and CDR2 sequences are MNHEY and SVGAGI. This CDR3 has 15 amino acids. CDR3 in amino acids: CASSHRQGQRDTQYF. The CDR3 DNA follows: TGTGCCAGCAGTCACAGACAGGGACAAAGAGATACGCAGTATTTT.